This T cell receptor beta chain was sequenced during a study of CD8+ T cells in alopecia areata. Turning to the study itself: The protocol delivered tofacitinib for 6 to 18 months, then withdrew it for 6 months. Findings and caveats of the study: Lesional tissue from the scalp (especially in alopecia totalis/universalis) showed higher clonality than normal scalp.

Once RNA had been extracted, it was reverse transcribed into cDNA to act as the sequencing template. The data were produced by immunoSEQ multiplex PCR, yet TCRdb's version contains in-frame clones alone and is incomplete. The table records approximately 89,000 clones, 40% to 45% of them present only once. In regard to this clone: The antigen is undetermined.

This receptor was taken from a human donor with alopecia areata. The sequenced material came from CD4+ T cells sorted from blood.

The DNA of the CDR3 is TGTGCCAGCAGCAAAAGTGACTGGGGCGGATACGAGCAGTACTTC. Its protein is CASSKSDWGGYEQYF. V and J are TRBV21-1 and TRBJ2-7; the tabulated D call, TRBD1, remains unverified against the DNA. TRBV21-1 is reported as a pseudogene. The CDR3 loop spans 15 amino acids.